This is a list of T cell receptor beta chains from one sample in a study of T cell responses to AZD1222 COVID-19 vaccine. Data came from immunoSEQ multiplex PCR; TCRdb stores just in-frame clones and leaves some out. The table has around 120,000 clones, about 90% seen once. The sequences come from peripheral blood, collected on day 0 of AZD1222 vaccination. All receptors come from an adult in good health. Each CDR3 is given with its conserved first and last residue. Fields, in order: D gene, V gene, J gene, clone size, CDR3 protein, CDR3 DNA. The D gene is left open where the match is weak. Size is stated for part of the rows, as once, few or many counts, or as a class when the clone is expanded.

d_call: TRBD1; v_call: TRBV27; j_call: TRBJ1-6; clone_size: -; cdr3_aa: CASSPGTGYNSPLHF; cdr3_nt: TGTGCCAGCAGTCCCGGGACAGGGTATAATTCACCCCTCCACTTT
d_call: -; v_call: TRBV7-2; j_call: TRBJ1-6; clone_size: -; cdr3_aa: CASSFWSRANNSPLHF; cdr3_nt: TGTGCCAGCAGCTTTTGGTCCAGGGCGAATAATTCACCCCTCCACTTT
d_call: -; v_call: TRBV28; j_call: TRBJ1-1; clone_size: -; cdr3_aa: CASRSLGGTEAFF; cdr3_nt: TGTGCCAGCAGGTCGCTAGGTGGCACTGAAGCTTTCTTT
d_call: -; v_call: TRBV4-3; j_call: TRBJ1-1; clone_size: once; cdr3_aa: CASSHGGLGNTEAFF; cdr3_nt: TGCGCCAGCAGCCATGGGGGGCTCGGGAACACTGAAGCTTTCTTT
d_call: -; v_call: TRBV28; j_call: TRBJ2-1; clone_size: -; cdr3_aa: CASSLGVGTISYNEQFF; cdr3_nt: TGTGCCAGCAGTTTAGGGGTAGGGACGATATCCTACAATGAGCAGTTCTTC
d_call: -; v_call: TRBV27; j_call: TRBJ1-5; clone_size: -; cdr3_aa: CASSAGTNQPQHF; cdr3_nt: TGTGCCAGCAGTGCAGGCACTAATCAGCCCCAGCATTTT
d_call: -; v_call: TRBV5-6; j_call: TRBJ1-1; clone_size: -; cdr3_aa: CASSLWDPKEAFF; cdr3_nt: TGTGCCAGCAGCTTGTGGGACCCCAAAGAAGCTTTCTTT
d_call: -; v_call: TRBV12-3/TRBV12-4; j_call: TRBJ2-1; clone_size: -; cdr3_aa: CASSPGRDNEQFF; cdr3_nt: TGTGCCAGCAGTCCCGGACGGGATAATGAGCAGTTCTTC
d_call: -; v_call: TRBV10-3; j_call: TRBJ2-5; clone_size: -; cdr3_aa: CAISDKLQETQYF; cdr3_nt: TGTGCCATCAGTGACAAACTCCAAGAGACCCAGTACTTC
d_call: -; v_call: TRBV9; j_call: TRBJ1-1; clone_size: once; cdr3_aa: CASSVDMGYRAFF; cdr3_nt: TGTGCCAGCAGCGTCGATATGGGGTATCGGGCTTTCTTT
d_call: -; v_call: TRBV3-1/TRBV3-2; j_call: TRBJ1-2; clone_size: -; cdr3_aa: CASSLGSEDTF; cdr3_nt: TGTGCCAGCAGCCTTGGATCAGAGGACACCTTC
d_call: -; v_call: TRBV30; j_call: TRBJ2-7; clone_size: -; cdr3_aa: CALAPLIFYEQYF; cdr3_nt: TGTGCCTTGGCCCCACTTATTTTCTACGAGCAGTACTTC
d_call: -; v_call: TRBV2; j_call: TRBJ2-6; clone_size: -; cdr3_aa: CASSDRGYSGANVLTF; cdr3_nt: TGTGCCAGCAGTGACAGGGGCTACTCTGGGGCCAACGTCCTGACTTTC
d_call: TRBD1; v_call: TRBV10-1; j_call: TRBJ1-1; clone_size: -; cdr3_aa: CASRDRVGTEAFF; cdr3_nt: TGCGCCAGCAGAGACAGGGTGGGGACTGAAGCTTTCTTT
d_call: TRBD1; v_call: TRBV10-3; j_call: TRBJ1-2; clone_size: -; cdr3_aa: CAISEPDRGYGYTF; cdr3_nt: TGTGCCATCAGTGAGCCGGACAGGGGGTATGGCTACACCTTC
d_call: TRBD1; v_call: TRBV18; j_call: TRBJ2-7; clone_size: -; cdr3_aa: CASSRSTGSHEQYF; cdr3_nt: TGTGCCAGCTCACGATCGACAGGGTCCCACGAGCAGTACTTC
d_call: -; v_call: TRBV5-4; j_call: TRBJ1-2; clone_size: -; cdr3_aa: CASSGGRTGDYGYTF; cdr3_nt: TGTGCCAGCAGCGGTGGAAGAACCGGGGACTATGGCTACACCTTC